This T cell receptor (beta chain) was recovered during a study of blood T cell repertoires in COVID-19. Whole-study context: The cDNA or gDNA used as material had been derived from T cells, B-cell-depleted T cells, or PBMCs.

Authors' data handling: Reference gene primer amplification gave estimated nucleated cell counts. Produced via immunoSEQ multiplex PCR; TCRdb's table is partial and in-frame only. V and J calls and clone size are those listed in that table; D and trimming were worked out from the DNA. The table records 250,000 to 300,000 clones, less than 90% of them present only once. CDR1 SNHLY and CDR2 FYNNEI come from the germline V gene. J lost 15 bases, V lost 0 bases, and 8 bases had no gene match. The CDR3 length is 13 residues. The rearrangement links TRBV2 to TRBJ2-1; TRBD1 matches 7 bases. This receptor was identified in a man aged 55 to 70 with acute or convalescent COVID-19. Sequencing used peripheral blood. The DNA of the CDR3 is TGTGCCAGCAGTGAAGCAGAGGGGGCAGGTCGGTTCTTC. This gives the protein CASSEAEGAGRFF.